This TCR beta chain was retrieved from a study of control samples from healthy donors and cancer patients. Repertoires were generated with immunoSEQ multiplex PCR, while TCRdb's copy carries only in-frame clones and drops some. This repertoire shows approximately 130,000 clones, over 75% found once; its top ten account for approximately 2.9%. Germline values: CDR1 MNHEY, CDR2 SVGAGI. V lost 6 bases and J 6 bases, leaving 12 bases between the germline ends. The CDR3 length is 12 residues. Sequenced input: blood. This chain connects TRBV6-5 to TRBJ2-7; D uncertain. The receptor comes from a man aged 60 to 75 in good health. CDR3 coding DNA: TGTGCCAGCAGCCCCTCCATAGGCGAGCAGTACTTC. Translation: CASSPSIGEQYF.